These 3 T cell receptor beta chains were all obtained from the same sample, sequenced in a study of T cells after yellow fever vaccination. TCRdb passed the 5' RACE reads through MiXCR, listing each CDR3 protein once. The sample consists of 90,000 to 130,000 distinct CDR3 sequences, 8% to 9.5% of them appearing once. Source: CD8+ T cells sorted from PBMCs, taken 45 days after the yellow fever booster vaccination. The receptors here all came from a man younger than 45 who received the YFV17D yellow fever vaccine.

A single count supports this clonotype. A much larger clonotype is one base distant, so this may be a read error. The chain carries TRBV11-2 and TRBJ2-7; no clear D gene. The CDR3 spans 12 residues. V was clipped by 6 bases and J by 2 bases, with 8 bases between them. Germline V gives CDR1 SGHAT, CDR2 FQNNGV. The CDR3 DNA follows: TGTGCCAGCAGAGACGGGCCCTACGAGCAGTACTTC. This encodes CASRDGPYEQYF.

This clonotype was observed many times. The chain links TRBV9 to TRBJ2-3; unclear D gene. The CDR3 contains 15 residues. Germline V lookup: CDR1 SGDLS, CDR2 YYNGEE. V was pared by 3 bases and J by 2 bases, with 13 bases between. The CDR3, as DNA: TGTGCCAGCAGCGGACCCGTGGATCCCACAGATACGCAGTATTTT. As protein: CASSGPVDPTDTQYF.

This clonotype was observed many times. The chain employs TRBV4-3 and TRBJ2-5; TRBD2 matches 11 bases. Germline lookup yields CDR1 LGHNA and CDR2 YSLEER. Unmatched junction bases numbered 14, after V lost 1 base and J lost 1 base. This CDR3 has 20 residues. The CDR3 spells CASSQGGAFFSGRAQETQYF. The CDR3 nucleotides read TGCGCCAGCAGCCAAGGGGGGGCTTTTTTTAGCGGGAGGGCCCAAGAGACCCAGTACTTC.